This TCR beta chain was observed in a study of T-cell memory formation after mild COVID-19. Notes on the study in general: A balance of CD4 and CD8 characterized clones contracting day 15 to 85, whereas later expanders leaned CD4+. Shrinking CD4+ clones were chiefly CM and EM; CD8+ ones were chiefly EMRA. Researchers found some responding clones in pre-infection memory, a sign that cross-reactive memory joined.

This clonotype was counted between two and nine times. Its antigen is undetermined. TCRdb re-analysed the 5' RACE reads in MiXCR, keeping a single row per CDR3 protein. The table includes some 280,000 distinct CDR3 sequences, around 15% detected once. This receptor was taken from a man aged 18 to 29 who had mild COVID-19 (a few samples of this study predate the infection). Cell type and time point are not known. The sample comprised PBMCs or a T cell subset sorted from them (not recorded which).

CDR3 residues: CASSQDFVTQYF. The CDR3 nucleotides read TGCGCCAGCAGCCAAGATTTCGTCACCCAGTACTTC. The gene calls are TRBV4-1 and TRBJ2-5; D ambiguous. This CDR3 region has 12 residues. Germline V gene sequence: CDR1 MGHRA, CDR2 YSYEKL. Trimming cost V 0 bases and J 8 bases, with 7 bases left between them.